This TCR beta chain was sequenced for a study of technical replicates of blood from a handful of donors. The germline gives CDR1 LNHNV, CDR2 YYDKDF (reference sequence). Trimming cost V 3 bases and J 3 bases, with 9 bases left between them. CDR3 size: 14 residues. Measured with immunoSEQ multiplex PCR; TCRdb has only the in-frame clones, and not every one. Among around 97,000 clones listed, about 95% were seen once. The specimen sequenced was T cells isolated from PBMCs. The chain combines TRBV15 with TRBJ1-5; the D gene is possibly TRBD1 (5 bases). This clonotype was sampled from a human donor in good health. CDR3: CATSRGGSNQPQHF. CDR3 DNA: TGTGCCACCAGCAGGGGGGGTTCCAATCAGCCCCAGCATTTT.